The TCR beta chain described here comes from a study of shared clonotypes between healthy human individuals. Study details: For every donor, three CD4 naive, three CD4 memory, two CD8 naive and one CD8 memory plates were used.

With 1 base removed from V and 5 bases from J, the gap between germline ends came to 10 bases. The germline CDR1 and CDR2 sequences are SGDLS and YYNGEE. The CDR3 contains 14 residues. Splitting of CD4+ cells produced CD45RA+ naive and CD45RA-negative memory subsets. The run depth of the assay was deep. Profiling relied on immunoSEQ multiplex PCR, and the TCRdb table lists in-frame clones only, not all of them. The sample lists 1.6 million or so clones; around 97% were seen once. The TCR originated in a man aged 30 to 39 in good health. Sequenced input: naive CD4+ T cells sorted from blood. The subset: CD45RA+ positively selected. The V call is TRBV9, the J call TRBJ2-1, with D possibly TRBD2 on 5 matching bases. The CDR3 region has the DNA TGTGCCAGCAGCGTAACGGGATCCAACAATGAGCAGTTCTTC. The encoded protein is CASSVTGSNNEQFF.